The TCR beta chain described here comes from a study of T cells after yellow fever vaccination. Study-wide results and limits: The study noted that FACS-sorted repertoires could contain abundant clonotypes contaminating from the bulk population.

The CDR3 totals 15 residues. The V and J ends lost 7 bases and 4 bases respectively, with 20 bases between them. Germline CDR1 SGHRS, CDR2 YFSETQ. About this clonotype itself: The antigen is not known.

TCRdb called the 5' RACE reads again in MiXCR, with one record for every CDR3 protein. The data contain about 350,000 distinct CDR3 sequences, approximately 10% of them singletons. This specimen was PBMCs, taken on the day of the first yellow fever vaccination. The genes are TRBV5-1 and TRBJ2-5; D remains ambiguous. The origin of this receptor is a man aged 18 to 35 who received the YFV17D yellow fever vaccine. CDR3 loop: CASRGLDPVGETQYF. DNA for the CDR3: TGCGCCAGCCGCGGTCTGGACCCAGTCGGAGAGACCCAGTACTTC.